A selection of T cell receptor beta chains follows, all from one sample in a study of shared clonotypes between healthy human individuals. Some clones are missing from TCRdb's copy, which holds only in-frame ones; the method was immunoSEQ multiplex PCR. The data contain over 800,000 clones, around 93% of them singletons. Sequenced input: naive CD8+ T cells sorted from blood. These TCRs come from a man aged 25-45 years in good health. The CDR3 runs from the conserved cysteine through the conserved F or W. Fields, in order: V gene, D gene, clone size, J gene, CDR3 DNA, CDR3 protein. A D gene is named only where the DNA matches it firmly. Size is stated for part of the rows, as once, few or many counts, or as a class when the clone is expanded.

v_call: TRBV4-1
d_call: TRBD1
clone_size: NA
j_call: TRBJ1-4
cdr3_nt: TGCGCCAGCAGCTCACTGGACAGGGGGCGCGGCGTTGAGGATGAAAAACTGTTTTTT
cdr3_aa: CASSSLDRGRGVEDEKLFF

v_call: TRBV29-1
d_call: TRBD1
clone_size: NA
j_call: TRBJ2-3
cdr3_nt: TGCAGCGTTGGACAGGGAACCCAGTATTTT
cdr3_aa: CSVGQGTQYF

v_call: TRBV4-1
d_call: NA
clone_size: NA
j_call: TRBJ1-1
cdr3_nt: TGCGCCAGCAGCCAAGTTCTACAGTGGGAAACTGAAGCTTTCTTT
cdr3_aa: CASSQVLQWETEAFF

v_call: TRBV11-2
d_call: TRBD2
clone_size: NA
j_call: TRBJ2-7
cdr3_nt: TGTGCCAGCAGCTTAGTTGCGGGAGGCGACGAGCAGTACTTC
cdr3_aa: CASSLVAGGDEQYF

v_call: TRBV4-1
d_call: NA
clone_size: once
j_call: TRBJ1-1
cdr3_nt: TGCGCCAGCAGCGAACGGACATACACTGAAGCTTTCTTT
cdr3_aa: CASSERTYTEAFF

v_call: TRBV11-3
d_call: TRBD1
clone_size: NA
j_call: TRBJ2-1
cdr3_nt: TGTGCCAGCAGCGGCGAGAGACAGGGGAGTTACGGGCAGCAGCAGTTCTTC
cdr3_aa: CASSGERQGSYGQQQFF

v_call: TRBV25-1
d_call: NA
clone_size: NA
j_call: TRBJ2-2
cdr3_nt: TGTGCCAGCAGTCCCGCGGCCGGGGGCGGGGAGCTGTTTTTT
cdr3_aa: CASSPAAGGGELFF

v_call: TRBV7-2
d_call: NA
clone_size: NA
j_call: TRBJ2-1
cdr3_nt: TGTGCCAGCAGCACAATAGGCAATGAGCAGTTCTTC
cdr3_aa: CASSTIGNEQFF

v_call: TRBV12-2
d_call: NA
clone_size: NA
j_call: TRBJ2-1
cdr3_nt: TGTGCAAGTCGCTCAGCCGGGACTAGCGGCAGGGGCTCCTACAATGAGCAGTTCTTC
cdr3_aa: CASRSAGTSGRGSYNEQFF

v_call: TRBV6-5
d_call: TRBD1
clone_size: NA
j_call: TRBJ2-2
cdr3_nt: TGTGCCAGCAGTTACTCGGGGACAGGGGCCTGGGGGGAGCTGTTTTTT
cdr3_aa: CASSYSGTGAWGELFF

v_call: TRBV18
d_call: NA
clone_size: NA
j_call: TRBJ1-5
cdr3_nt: TGTGCCAGCTCACCAGATCGGGGAAATCAGCCCCAGCATTTT
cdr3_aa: CASSPDRGNQPQHF

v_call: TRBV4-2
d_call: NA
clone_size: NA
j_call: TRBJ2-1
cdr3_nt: TGTGCCAGCAGCCAAGATCGATCCGACTCCTACAATGAGCAGTTCTTC
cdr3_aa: CASSQDRSDSYNEQFF

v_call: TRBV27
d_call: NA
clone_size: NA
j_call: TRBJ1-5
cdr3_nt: TGTGCCAGCAGTTTACCCAATCAGCCCCAGCATTTT
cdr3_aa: CASSLPNQPQHF

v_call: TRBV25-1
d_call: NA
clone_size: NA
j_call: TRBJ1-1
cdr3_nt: TGTGCCAGCAGTTCCTCAAAGTTGGGGCAGACCCTTAACACTGAAGCTTTCTTT
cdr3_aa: CASSSSKLGQTLNTEAFF

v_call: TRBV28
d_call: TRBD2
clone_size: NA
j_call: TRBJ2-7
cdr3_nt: TGTGCCAGCAGTTTTCTAGCGGGAGGCGAGCAGTACTTC
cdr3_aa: CASSFLAGGEQYF

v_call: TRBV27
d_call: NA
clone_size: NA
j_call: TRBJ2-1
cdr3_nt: TGTGCCAGCAGTAGAACAGCCGGGACCCGGTCAAATGAGCAGTTCTTC
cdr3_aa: CASSRTAGTRSNEQFF

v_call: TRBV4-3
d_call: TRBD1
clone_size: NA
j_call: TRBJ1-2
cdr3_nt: TGCGCCAGCAGCCAAGATAGAATGGACAGGGGCTATGGCTACACCTTC
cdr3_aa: CASSQDRMDRGYGYTF